This T cell receptor (beta chain) is from a study of T cell responses to AZD1222 COVID-19 vaccine. Findings of the study overall: Of the AZD1222 recipients, only 5 or 6 were seropositive at baseline. Scientists sampled the repertoires only once the peak T cell response had passed. Donors were mostly white British, more females; clonal diversity possibly underestimated.

Regarding this clone: Its antigen remains unknown.

V lost 5 bases and J lost 0; bases outside the gene matches: 4. This CDR3 region has 15 residues. The V gene's germline CDR1 is SGDLS and CDR2 YYNGEE. Only in-frame clones appear in the TCRdb table, and some are missing; sequencing was by immunoSEQ multiplex PCR. This sample has around 70,000 clones; 60% to 85% occur once, and the top ten carry approximately 23%. The chain uses TRBV9 and TRBJ2-2; 7 bases are shared with TRBD1. The origin of this receptor is an adult in good health. Sample: peripheral blood, taken on day 0 of MenACWY control vaccination. The CDR3 DNA sequence: TGTGCCAGCAGGACCGGGACAGCGAACACCGGGGAGCTGTTTTTT. Protein sequence: CASRTGTANTGELFF.